This TCR beta chain was recovered during a study of cytomegalovirus exposure and HLA in healthy donors. Turning to the study itself: It was reported in a later analysis that the roughly 120 validation repertoires used the same platform as the roughly 700 first-cohort repertoires.

Here immunoSEQ multiplex PCR was the method, and the copy in TCRdb shows in-frame clones only, minus some. The repertoire has 150,000 or so clones, roughly 93% of them found once; the top ten carry 1.5% to 2%. Germline V gives CDR1 SNHLY, CDR2 FYNNEI. With V trimmed by 3 bases and J by 1 base, 6 bases remained unmatched. CDR3 length: 16 amino acids. Source material: PBMCs. The V gene is TRBV2, the J gene TRBJ1-5; TRBD1 aligns across 7 bases. This clonotype originated in a man aged 18 to 30 in good health and CMV-seropositive. Written as DNA, the CDR3 is TGTGCCAGCAGTGACTCCCCGGGACAGAGCAATCAGCCCCAGCATTTT. Protein: CASSDSPGQSNQPQHF.